These 24 T cell receptor beta chains share one sample of origin, sequenced in a study of control samples from healthy donors and cancer patients. This table comes from immunoSEQ multiplex PCR, and its TCRdb copy is limited to in-frame clones, with some not included. Among 90,000 to 100,000 clones listed, about nine tenths were seen once. The sample comprised blood. The receptors were sampled from a young woman in good health.

The chain uses TRBV25-1 and TRBJ1-1; a weak D match, TRBD1 (5 bases). The V end was cut by 4 bases, the J end by 6 bases, with 12 bases between. This CDR3 is 13 amino acids long. Germline V gene data show CDR1 as MGHDK and CDR2 as SYGVNS. CDR3 in DNA: TGTGCCAGCAGTGTATCAGGGAATTCTGAAGCTTTCTTT. Amino acid sequence: CASSVSGNSEAFF.

The gene calls are TRBV4-2 and TRBJ1-1; D might be TRBD1 (6 bases). CDR1 and CDR2 from the germline V gene are LGHNA and YNFKEQ. There are 14 residues in the CDR3. The V end was cut by 0 bases, the J end by 11 bases, with 16 bases between. The CDR3, as DNA: TGTGCCAGCAGCCAAGATGAGAACAGGGAGCATGCTTTCTTT. Translated: CASSQDENREHAFF.

In its sample, this clone was seen once. This chain connects TRBV2 to TRBJ1-6, with 9 bases lining up with TRBD1. The CDR3 loop spans 14 amino acids. V was pared by 5 bases and J by 8 bases, with 4 bases of the junction left unmatched. CDR1 is SNHLY and CDR2 is FYNNEI in the germline V gene. The CDR3 loop reads CASSYRDRDSPLHF. CDR3 bases: TGTGCCAGCAGTTACCGGGACAGGGATTCACCCCTCCACTTT.

This clone has a single count. The chain carries TRBV28 and TRBJ1-4; D is uncertain. Trimming took 1 base from V and 8 from J, leaving 20 bases between them. The CDR3 runs to 17 residues. CDR1 is MDHEN, CDR2 SYDVKM, per germline. The CDR3 sequence: CASSLFSGPFREEKLFF. CDR3 nucleotide sequence: TGTGCCAGCAGTTTATTTTCCGGACCATTTCGGGAGGAAAAACTGTTTTTT.

This clone was seen just once. The rearrangement joins TRBV14 to TRBJ2-7; no definite D call. The V end lost 1 base, the J end lost 3 bases, and 13 bases lay between the germline ends. Germline lookup yields CDR1 SGHDN and CDR2 FVKESK. The CDR3 is 15 residues long. DNA of the CDR3: TGTGCCAGCAGCCAAGGATTCGTCCGAATCTACGAGCAGTACTTC. This codes for CASSQGFVRIYEQYF.

The CDR3 nucleotides are TGTGCCAGCAGCCAAATCACCGCCGGCGGCTATGGCTACACCTTC. Its translation: CASSQITAGGYGYTF. The rearrangement joins TRBV4-2 to TRBJ1-2; D not resolved. Germline CDR1 LGHNA, CDR2 YNFKEQ. V lost 2 bases to trimming and J lost 4 bases, with 14 bases between them. CDR3 length: 15 amino acids.

Comment on this clone: Germline is not matched at one junction end, which may reflect a read error. The V call is TRBV5-1, the J call TRBJ1-3; no clear D gene. This CDR3 region has 14 residues. Germline CDR1 is SGHRS and CDR2 is YFSETQ. Here the CDR3 reads CAGSPNDSGNTIYF. The CDR3 nucleotides read TGCGCCGGCAGCCCCAATGACTCTGGAAACACCATATATTTT.

The gene calls are TRBV7-2 and TRBJ1-1, with D perhaps matching TRBD1 (5 bases). Trimming shortened V by 1 base and J by 4 bases, and 7 bases separated the two germline ends. The CDR3 covers 13 residues. Germline V gives CDR1 SGHTA, CDR2 FQGNSA. This CDR3 reads CASSLEGATEAFF. The CDR3 bases are TGTGCCAGCAGCTTAGAAGGGGCCACTGAAGCTTTCTTT.

The chain is built from TRBV12-5 and TRBJ2-1; unclear D gene. With 0 bases removed from V and 2 bases from J, the gap between germline ends came to 5 bases. The CDR3 contains 14 residues. Germline V lookup: CDR1 LGHNT, CDR2 FRNRAP. The CDR3 DNA reads TGTGCTAGTGGTTTGGTGCGACCCTACAATGAGCAGTTCTTC. Its protein is CASGLVRPYNEQFF.

The V gene is TRBV5-5, the J gene TRBJ1-2, with 7 bases fitting TRBD1. Losses at the gene ends were 6 bases for V and 4 bases for J; bases not matched to a gene: 12. The CDR3 contains 15 residues. The germline CDR1 and CDR2 sequences are SGHKS and YYEKEE (reference sequence). This chain's CDR3 is CASNENGQAIYGYTF. The CDR3 DNA reads TGTGCCAGCAACGAAAACGGACAGGCTATCTATGGCTACACCTTC.

The CDR3 is CASSQDLRAGAQSIHYGYTF. CDR3 DNA sequence: TGTGCCAGCAGCCAAGATCTAAGGGCAGGGGCGCAATCAATACACTATGGCTACACCTTC. The gene calls are TRBV4-2 and TRBJ1-2; D possibly corresponds to TRBD1 (6 bases). The CDR3 has 20 amino acids. Trimming took 0 bases from V and 3 from J, leaving 26 bases between them. The germline CDR1 and CDR2 sequences are LGHNA and YNFKEQ.

V usage is TRBV29-1 and J usage is TRBJ1-1, with 7 bases fitting TRBD1. The CDR3 loop spans 13 amino acids. Per germline, CDR1 SQVTM and CDR2 ANQGSEA. V lost 5 bases, J lost 4 bases, and 7 bases stayed unmatched. The CDR3 sequence is CSVFSQGGTEAFF. DNA of the CDR3: TGCAGCGTTTTTAGTCAGGGGGGCACTGAAGCTTTCTTT.

This chain links TRBV7-9 with TRBJ1-2, with 12 bases fitting TRBD1. Looked up from germline, CDR1 is SEHNR and CDR2 is FQNEAQ (reference sequence). The CDR3 loop spans 15 amino acids. Trimming removed 3 bases from V and 4 bases from J; junction bases left unmatched: 3. CDR3 sequence: CASSFGTGGLYGYTF. The CDR3 nucleotides read TGTGCCAGCAGCTTCGGGACAGGGGGCCTCTATGGCTACACCTTC.

The rearrangement joins TRBV3-1 (or the pseudogene TRBV3-2) to TRBJ2-5; no clear D. The CDR3 covers 16 residues. Trimming stripped 2 bases from V and 2 bases from J, with 15 bases between. Germline CDR1 reads LGHDT; CDR2 reads YNNKEL (reference sequence). DNA of the CDR3: TGTGCCAGCAGCCAAAGGTCCACCATGGGGCAAGAGACCCAGTACTTC. This sequence encodes CASSQRSTMGQETQYF.

The count of this clone is one. The V call is TRBV6-1, the J call TRBJ2-7; D not resolved. Trimming left V 2 bases short and J 1 base short, with 9 bases between. Germline V CDR1 and CDR2: MNHNS, SASEGT. This CDR3 contains 14 residues. The CDR3 loop is CASSERHGSYEQYF. CDR3 nucleotide sequence: TGTGCCAGCAGTGAAAGACACGGATCCTACGAGCAGTACTTC.

V is TRBV19 and J is TRBJ2-5; 10 nucleotides align to TRBD2. This CDR3 spans 18 amino acids. With 1 base clipped from V and 0 bases from J, the junction kept 8 bases outside the gene matches. The germline V gene has CDR1 LNHDA and CDR2 SQIVND (reference sequence). CDR3 amino acids: CASSIGSGGFFYQETQYF. The DNA for the CDR3 is TGTGCCAGTAGTATAGGTAGCGGGGGGTTCTTTTACCAAGAGACCCAGTACTTC.

The rearrangement uses TRBV18 and TRBJ2-2, with D unresolved. Germline V gives CDR1 KGHSH, CDR2 LQKENI. Trimming took 1 base from V and 4 from J, leaving 13 bases between them. The CDR3 contains 16 residues. DNA of the CDR3: TGTGCCAGCTCACCACTCATGGGTTCTACCACCGGGGAGCTGTTTTTT. It yields the protein CASSPLMGSTTGELFF.

This chain connects TRBV20-1 to TRBJ1-5; TRBD1 matches at 9 bases. Germline trimming cut 3 bases from V and 7 bases from J; bases unmatched to any gene: 4. The CDR3 runs to 13 residues. The germline V gene encodes CDR1 DFQATT and CDR2 SNEGSKA (reference sequence). The CDR3 reads CSASEDRGQPQHF. CDR3 sequence (DNA): TGCAGTGCTAGTGAAGACAGGGGGCAGCCCCAGCATTTT.

The V and J genes are TRBV6-6 and TRBJ1-3; D might be TRBD1 (5 bases). CDR1 and CDR2 from the germline V gene are MNHNY and SVGAGI (reference sequence). The CDR3 sequence is 15 residues long. With 7 bases removed from V and 0 bases from J, the gap between germline ends came to 13 bases. The CDR3 nucleotides read TGTGCCAGCATCCACGGGGGGAGCTCTGGAAACACCATATATTTT. This gives the protein CASIHGGSSGNTIYF.

The chain recombines TRBV11-2 with TRBJ1-1, with TRBD1 as a possible D gene (6 bases). V was shortened by 1 base and J by 4 bases, with 19 bases between the two germline ends. Germline CDR1 is SGHAT and CDR2 is FQNNGV. This CDR3 region has 17 residues. CDR3 nucleotide sequence: TGTGCCAGCAGCTTAGGAGGAGAGCCTGGCAGGGGCACTGAAGCTTTCTTT. Translating it yields CASSLGGEPGRGTEAFF. Supplemented by reference TRBV11-2 and TRBJ1-1, the full variable domain reads EAGVAQSPRYKIIEKRQSVAFWCNPISGHATLYWYQQILGQGPKLLIQFQNNGVVDDSQLPKDRFSAERLKGVDSTLKIQPAKLEDSAVYLCASSLGGEPGRGTEAFFGQGTRLTVV.

This chain connects TRBV10-3 to TRBJ2-1, with D perhaps being TRBD1 or TRBD2 (6 bases each). Trimming pared 8 bases from V and 0 bases from J, leaving 20 bases between. CDR3 length: 17 residues. Germline CDR1 reads ENHRY; CDR2 reads SYGVKD. CDR3 nucleotide sequence: TGTGCCATCTTCCCCGGGGGCCCTCGATACTCCTACAATGAGCAGTTCTTC. Translated, it gives CAIFPGGPRYSYNEQFF.

The CDR3 protein is CASIGTSSNEQFF. The CDR3 bases are TGTGCCAGCATCGGGACTAGCAGCAATGAGCAGTTCTTC. The chain links TRBV6-5 to TRBJ2-1, with TRBD2 matching 9 bases. Trimming at V came to 7 bases and at J to 6 bases, leaving 4 bases not matched to a gene. This CDR3 is built from 13 residues. Germline V gives CDR1 MNHEY, CDR2 SVGAGI.

The rearrangement joins TRBV4-1 to TRBJ1-1, with a tentative D call TRBD1 (6 bases). The germline CDR1 and CDR2 sequences are MGHRA and YSYEKL. The CDR3 loop spans 13 amino acids. V lost 5 bases to trimming and J lost 1 base, with 8 bases between them. CDR3 sequence reads: CASSRTENTEAFF. The CDR3 coding sequence is TGCGCCAGCAGCAGGACAGAGAACACTGAAGCTTTCTTT.

The V call is TRBV4-1, the J call TRBJ2-1, with D uncertain. Germline assignment: CDR1 MGHRA and CDR2 YSYEKL. V was clipped by 1 base and J by 4 bases, with 8 bases between them. The CDR3 is 14 amino acids. The CDR3 DNA follows: TGCGCCAGCAGCCAAGCTGTCCAGTACAATGAGCAGTTCTTC. Its protein is CASSQAVQYNEQFF.